The clone carrying this TCR beta chain was observed at least ten times. Trimming took 3 bases from V and 6 from J; bases not matched to a gene: 18. The germline gives CDR1 MDHEN, CDR2 SYDVKM. CDR3 length equals 18 residues. The record originates from a study of T cells in Graves' hyperthyroidism and ophthalmopathy. The source material, RNA transcripts, was used to amplify TCR beta CDR3 regions. The HTBI primer set served for first-round RT-PCR of the TCR CDR3. TCRdb called the multiplex PCR reads again in MiXCR, with one record for every CDR3 protein. Here the sample spans about 350,000 distinct CDR3 sequences, around 18% being singletons.

The source of this sequence is a woman aged 40 to 50 with Graves' ophthalmopathy. The chain links TRBV28 to TRBJ1-2; TRBD1 matches at 8 bases. The sequenced sample was blood. The CDR3 here is CASSFGRRRARGRDGYTF. CDR3 nucleotides: TGTGCCAGCAGTTTTGGACGGAGGCGGGCCAGGGGGCGAGATGGCTACACCTTC.